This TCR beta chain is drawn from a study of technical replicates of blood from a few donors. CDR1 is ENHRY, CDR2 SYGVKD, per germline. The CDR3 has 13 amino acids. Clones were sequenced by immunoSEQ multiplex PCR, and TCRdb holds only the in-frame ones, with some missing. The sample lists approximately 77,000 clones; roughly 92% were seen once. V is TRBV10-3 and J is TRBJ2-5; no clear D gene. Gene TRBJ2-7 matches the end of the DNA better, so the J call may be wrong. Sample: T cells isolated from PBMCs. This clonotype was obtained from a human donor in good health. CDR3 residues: CAMLGDQGYEQYF. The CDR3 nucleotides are TGTGCCATGCTAGGAGATCAAGGCTACGAGCAGTACTTC.